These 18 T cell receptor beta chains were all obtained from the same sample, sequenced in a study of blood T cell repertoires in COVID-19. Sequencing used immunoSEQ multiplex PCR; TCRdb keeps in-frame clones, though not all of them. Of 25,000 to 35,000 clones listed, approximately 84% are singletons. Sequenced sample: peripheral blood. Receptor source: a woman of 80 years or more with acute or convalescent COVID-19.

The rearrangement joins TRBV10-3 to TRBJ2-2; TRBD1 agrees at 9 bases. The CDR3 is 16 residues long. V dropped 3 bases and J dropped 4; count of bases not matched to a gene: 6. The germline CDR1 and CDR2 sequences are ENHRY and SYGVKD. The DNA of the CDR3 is TGTGCCATCAGTGATCCCGGGACAGGGACCACCGGGGAGCTGTTTTTT. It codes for CAISDPGTGTTGELFF.

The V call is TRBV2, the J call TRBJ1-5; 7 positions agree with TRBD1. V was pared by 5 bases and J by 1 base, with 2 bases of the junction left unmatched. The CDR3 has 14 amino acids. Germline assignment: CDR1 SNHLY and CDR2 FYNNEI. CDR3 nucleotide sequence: TGTGCCAGCAGTTTGGACAGGAGCAATCAGCCCCAGCATTTT. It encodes CASSLDRSNQPQHF.

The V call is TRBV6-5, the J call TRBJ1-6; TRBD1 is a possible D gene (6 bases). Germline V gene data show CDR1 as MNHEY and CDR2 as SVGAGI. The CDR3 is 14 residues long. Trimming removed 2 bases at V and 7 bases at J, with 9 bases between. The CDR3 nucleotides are TGTGCCAGCAGTTACGGGGGCCGGAATTCACCCCTCCACTTT. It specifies CASSYGGRNSPLHF.

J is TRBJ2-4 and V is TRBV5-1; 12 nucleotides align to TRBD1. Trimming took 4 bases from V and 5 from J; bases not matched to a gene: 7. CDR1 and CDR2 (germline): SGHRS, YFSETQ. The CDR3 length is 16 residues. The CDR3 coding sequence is TGCGCCAGCAGCGCCGGGACAGGGGGCTTTCAAAACATTCAGTACTTC. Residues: CASSAGTGGFQNIQYF.

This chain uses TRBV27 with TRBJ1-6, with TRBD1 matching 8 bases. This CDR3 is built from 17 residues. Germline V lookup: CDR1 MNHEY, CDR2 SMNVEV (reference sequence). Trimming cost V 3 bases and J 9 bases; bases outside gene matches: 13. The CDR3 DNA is TGTGCCAGCAGTTTTGGTTTAGTGACAGGGGTGGCTTCACCCCTCCACTTT. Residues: CASSFGLVTGVASPLHF.

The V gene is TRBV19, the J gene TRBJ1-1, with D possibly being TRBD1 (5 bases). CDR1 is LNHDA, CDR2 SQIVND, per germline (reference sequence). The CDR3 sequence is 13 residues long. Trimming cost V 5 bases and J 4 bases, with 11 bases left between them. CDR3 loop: CASSVQGGTEAFF. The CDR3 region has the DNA TGTGCCAGTAGTGTTCAGGGAGGCACTGAAGCTTTCTTT.

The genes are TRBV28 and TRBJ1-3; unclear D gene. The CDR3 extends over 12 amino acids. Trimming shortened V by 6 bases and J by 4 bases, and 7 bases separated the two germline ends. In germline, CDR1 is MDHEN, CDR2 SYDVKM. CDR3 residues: CASSLPGNTIYF. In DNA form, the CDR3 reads TGTGCCAGCAGCCTACCCGGAAACACCATATATTTT. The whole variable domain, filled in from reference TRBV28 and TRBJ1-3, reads DVKVTQSSRYLVKRTGEKVFLECVQDMDHENMFWYRQDPGLGLRLIYFSYDVKMKEKGDIPEGYSVSREKKERFSLILESASTNQTSMYLCASSLPGNTIYFGEGSWLTVV.

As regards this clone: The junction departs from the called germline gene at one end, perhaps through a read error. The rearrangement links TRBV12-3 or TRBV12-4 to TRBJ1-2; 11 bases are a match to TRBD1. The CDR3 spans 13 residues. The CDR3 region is CASSKGQGVGNTF. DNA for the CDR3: TGTGCCAGCAGTAAGGGACAGGGGGTTGGCAACACCTTC.

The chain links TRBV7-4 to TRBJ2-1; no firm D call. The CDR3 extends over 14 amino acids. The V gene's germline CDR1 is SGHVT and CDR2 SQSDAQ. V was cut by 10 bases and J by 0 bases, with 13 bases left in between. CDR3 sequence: CATPLRSSYNEQFF. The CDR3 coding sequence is TGTGCCACCCCCCTCCGGAGCTCCTACAATGAGCAGTTCTTC.

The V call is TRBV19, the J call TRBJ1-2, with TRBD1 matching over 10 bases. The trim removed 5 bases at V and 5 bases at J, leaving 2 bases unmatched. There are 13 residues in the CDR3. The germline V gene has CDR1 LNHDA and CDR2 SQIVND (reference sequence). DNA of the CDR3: TGTGCCAGTAGTTGGGGACAGGGGTATGGCTACACCTTC. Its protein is CASSWGQGYGYTF.

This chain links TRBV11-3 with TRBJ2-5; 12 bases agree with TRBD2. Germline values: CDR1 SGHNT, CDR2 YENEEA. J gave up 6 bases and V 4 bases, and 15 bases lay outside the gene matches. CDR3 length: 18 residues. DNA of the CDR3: TGTGCCAGCAGCTCGAGGGGCTATCTAGCGGGGGGGCAAAAGACCCAGTACTTC. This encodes CASSSRGYLAGGQKTQYF. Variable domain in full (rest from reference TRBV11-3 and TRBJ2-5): EAGVVQSPRYKIIEKKQPVAFWCNPISGHNTLYWYLQNLGQGPELLIRYENEEAVDDSQLPKDRFSAERLKGVDSTLKIQPAELGDSAVYLCASSSRGYLAGGQKTQYFGPGTRLLVL.

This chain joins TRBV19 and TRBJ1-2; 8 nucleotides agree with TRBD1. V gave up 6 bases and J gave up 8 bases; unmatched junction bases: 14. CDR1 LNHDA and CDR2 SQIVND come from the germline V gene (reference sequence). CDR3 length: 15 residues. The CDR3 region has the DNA TGTGCCAGTAGCCCCCCGGAAGACAGGGGAGCCGGCTACACCTTC. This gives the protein CASSPPEDRGAGYTF. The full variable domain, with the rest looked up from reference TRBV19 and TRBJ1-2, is DGGITQSPKYLFRKEGQNVTLSCEQNLNHDAMYWYRQDPGQGLRLIYYSQIVNDFQKGDIAEGYSVSREKKESFPLTVTSAQKNPTAFYLCASSPPEDRGAGYTFGSGTRLTVV.

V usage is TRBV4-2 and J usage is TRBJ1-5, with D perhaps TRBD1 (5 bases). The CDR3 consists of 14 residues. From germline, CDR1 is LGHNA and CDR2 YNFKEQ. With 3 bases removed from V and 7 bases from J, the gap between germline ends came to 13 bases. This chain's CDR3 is CASSHREGHQPQHF. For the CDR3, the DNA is TGTGCCAGCAGCCACAGGGAAGGTCACCAGCCCCAGCATTTT.

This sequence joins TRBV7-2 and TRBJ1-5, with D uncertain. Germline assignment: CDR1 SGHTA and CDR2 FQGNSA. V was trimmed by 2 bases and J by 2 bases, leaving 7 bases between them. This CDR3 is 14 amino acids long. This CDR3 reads CASSLRPRNQPQHF. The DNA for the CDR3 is TGTGCCAGCAGCTTACGTCCCCGCAATCAGCCCCAGCATTTT.

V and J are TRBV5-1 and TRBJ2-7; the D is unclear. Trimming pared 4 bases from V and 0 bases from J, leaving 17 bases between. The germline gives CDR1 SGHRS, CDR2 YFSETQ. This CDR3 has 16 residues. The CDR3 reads CASSPLFGQSSYEQYF. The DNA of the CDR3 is TGCGCCAGCAGCCCCCTCTTTGGGCAAAGCTCCTACGAGCAGTACTTC.

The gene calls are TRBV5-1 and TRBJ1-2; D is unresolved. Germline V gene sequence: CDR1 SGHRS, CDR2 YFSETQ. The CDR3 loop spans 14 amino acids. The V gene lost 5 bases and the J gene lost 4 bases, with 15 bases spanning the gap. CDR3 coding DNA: TGCGCCAGCAGTCCTGAGCTCTTTTCCTATGGCTACACCTTC. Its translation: CASSPELFSYGYTF.

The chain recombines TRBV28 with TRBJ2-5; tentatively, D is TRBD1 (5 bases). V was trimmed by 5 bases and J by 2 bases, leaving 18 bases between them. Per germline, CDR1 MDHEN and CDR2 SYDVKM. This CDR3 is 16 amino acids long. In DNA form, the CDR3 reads TGTGCCAGCAGTCCACGTCAGGGTAGTAGGCAAGAGACCCAGTACTTC. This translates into CASSPRQGSRQETQYF.

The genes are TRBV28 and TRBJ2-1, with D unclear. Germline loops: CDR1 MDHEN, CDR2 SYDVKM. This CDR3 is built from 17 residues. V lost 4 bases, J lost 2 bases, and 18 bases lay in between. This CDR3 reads CASSSPLGRATYNEQFF. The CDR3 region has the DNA TGTGCCAGCAGTTCCCCTTTGGGCAGAGCAACCTACAATGAGCAGTTCTTC.